Following are 25 T cell receptor beta chains from one sample sequenced in a study of cytomegalovirus exposure and HLA in healthy donors. Produced via immunoSEQ multiplex PCR; TCRdb's table is partial and in-frame only. The sample records hundreds of thousands of clones, roughly 87% being singletons. Sequencing used PBMCs. The receptors were gathered from a man between 18 and 29 years old in good health and CMV-seropositive.

The chain joins TRBV9 to TRBJ1-2; D gene unclear. Germline V lookup: CDR1 SGDLS, CDR2 YYNGEE. The CDR3 covers 12 residues. V was pared by 0 bases and J by 6 bases, with 6 bases between. The CDR3 coding sequence is TGTGCCAGCAGCGTAGGTGTGGATGGCTACACCTTC. This codes for CASSVGVDGYTF.

The V call is TRBV10-3, the J call TRBJ2-2; D might be TRBD1 (6 bases). CDR3 length equals 15 residues. The V end lost 8 bases, the J end lost 4 bases, and 17 bases lay between the germline ends. In germline, CDR1 is ENHRY, CDR2 SYGVKD. The CDR3 here is CAIGGHGDGTGELFF. In DNA, the CDR3 is TGTGCCATCGGGGGACATGGGGATGGCACCGGGGAGCTGTTTTTT.

The genes are TRBV7-3 and TRBJ2-1, with TRBD2 matching 13 bases. CDR3 length equals 16 residues. Germline CDR1 SGHTA, CDR2 FQGTGA. V lost 5 bases and J lost 7; bases outside the gene matches: 8. CDR3 coding DNA: TGTGCCAGCAGCGCGGCGGGACTAGCGGGACGGAATGAGCAGTTCTTC. It specifies CASSAAGLAGRNEQFF.

This rearrangement joins TRBV30 to TRBJ1-2; 8 bases agree with TRBD1. CDR1 GTSNPN and CDR2 SVGIG come from the germline V gene (reference sequence). With V trimmed by 0 bases and J by 2 bases, 5 bases remained unmatched. The CDR3 is made up of 15 amino acids. The CDR3 nucleotides are TGTGCCTGGAGTGTACGGCGACAGGGGAACTATGGCTACACCTTC. Translated: CAWSVRRQGNYGYTF.

J is TRBJ2-7 and V is TRBV30, with 7 bases lining up with TRBD1. This CDR3 is built from 14 residues. CDR1 GTSNPN and CDR2 SVGIG come from the germline V gene (reference sequence). Unmatched junction bases numbered 4, after V lost 2 bases and J lost 0 bases. Written as DNA, the CDR3 is TGTGCCTGGAGTCGGACAGGTGACTCCTACGAGCAGTACTTC. This translates into CAWSRTGDSYEQYF.

The genes are TRBV6-1 and TRBJ2-1, with TRBD1 identical over 8 bases. CDR1 MNHNS and CDR2 SASEGT come from the germline V gene. V dropped 4 bases and J dropped 0; count of bases not matched to a gene: 2. The CDR3 has 15 amino acids. CDR3 DNA: TGTGCCAGCAGTGTCGACAGGGGCTCCTACAATGAGCAGTTCTTC. This translates into CASSVDRGSYNEQFF.

V usage is TRBV28 and J usage is TRBJ1-1, with no clear D. In germline, CDR1 is MDHEN, CDR2 SYDVKM. This CDR3 contains 14 residues. V lost 3 bases and J lost 2, with 10 bases in between. This chain's CDR3 is CASSLYGGNTEAFF. CDR3 nucleotide sequence: TGTGCCAGCAGTTTGTATGGCGGTAACACTGAAGCTTTCTTT. The whole variable domain, remainder taken from reference TRBV28 and TRBJ1-1, is DVKVTQSSRYLVKRTGEKVFLECVQDMDHENMFWYRQDPGLGLRLIYFSYDVKMKEKGDIPEGYSVSREKKERFSLILESASTNQTSMYLCASSLYGGNTEAFFGQGTRLTVV.

V and J are TRBV9 and TRBJ2-7; 16 bases are a match to TRBD2. CDR3 size: 16 residues. Germline values: CDR1 SGDLS, CDR2 YYNGEE. V lost 3 bases, J lost 3 bases, and 3 bases stayed unmatched. DNA of the CDR3: TGTGCCAGCAGCGCAGGGACTAGCGGGAGGGACTACGAGCAGTACTTC. Its protein is CASSAGTSGRDYEQYF.

The rearrangement joins TRBV4-1 to TRBJ2-2; D gene ambiguous. In germline, CDR1 is MGHRA, CDR2 YSYEKL. With 0 bases removed from V and 1 base from J, the gap between germline ends came to 9 bases. The CDR3 runs to 16 residues. The chain's CDR3 is CASSQDWRGNTGELFF. In DNA, the CDR3 is TGCGCCAGCAGCCAAGATTGGCGCGGGAACACCGGGGAGCTGTTTTTT.

The J gene is TRBJ2-3, the V gene TRBV28, with D uncertain. CDR3 size: 17 residues. CDR1 is MDHEN, CDR2 SYDVKM, per germline. V was clipped by 10 bases and J by 0 bases, with 23 bases between them. CDR3 in DNA: TGTGCCACCCGAAGTGGAACAAGGTCTAGGAGCACAGATACGCAGTATTTT. Translating it yields CATRSGTRSRSTDTQYF.

The chain recombines TRBV30 with TRBJ2-2, with TRBD2 matching over 11 bases. Trimming at V came to 7 bases and at J to 5 bases, leaving 15 bases not matched to a gene. Germline V gene data show CDR1 as GTSNPN and CDR2 as SVGIG (reference sequence). The CDR3 covers 17 residues. CDR3 amino acids: CASPTDSGRAFTGELFF. Here the CDR3 DNA reads TGTGCCTCCCCGACGGATAGCGGGAGGGCCTTTACCGGGGAGCTGTTTTTT.

The chain combines TRBV7-8 with TRBJ1-5; D might be TRBD1 (6 bases). The CDR3 is 14 amino acids. The germline V gene has CDR1 SGHVS and CDR2 FQNEAQ. Trimming shortened V by 1 base and J by 5 bases, and 9 bases separated the two germline ends. CDR3 sequence: CASSLDTGHQPQHF. The CDR3 DNA reads TGTGCCAGCAGCTTAGACACAGGGCATCAGCCCCAGCATTTT.

The chain uses TRBV13 and TRBJ2-1, with 9 nucleotides matching TRBD2. The CDR3 contains 15 residues. With V trimmed by 5 bases and J by 12 bases, 14 bases remained unmatched. Germline CDR1 is PRHDT and CDR2 is FYEKMQ (reference sequence). The CDR3 region is CASSLTSGVGSVQFF. The CDR3, as DNA: TGTGCCAGCAGCCTGACTAGCGGAGTGGGATCGGTGCAGTTCTTC.

V and J are TRBV4-1 and TRBJ2-2; D gene unclear. Trimming pared 2 bases from V and 4 bases from J, leaving 5 bases between. The CDR3 has 13 amino acids. Germline V CDR1 and CDR2: MGHRA, YSYEKL. CDR3: CASSQSGTGELFF. DNA for the CDR3: TGCGCCAGCAGCCAATCGGGCACCGGGGAGCTGTTTTTT.

The rearrangement uses TRBV6-5 and TRBJ2-5, with TRBD2 matching over 7 bases. Trimming removed 6 bases from V and 5 bases from J; junction bases left unmatched: 9. CDR1 is MNHEY, CDR2 SVGAGI, per germline. The CDR3 consists of 14 residues. The CDR3 here is CASSPSGLGETQYF. The CDR3 nucleotides are TGTGCCAGCAGCCCTAGCGGTCTTGGGGAGACCCAGTACTTC.

This rearrangement joins TRBV9 to TRBJ2-1, with 7 positions matching TRBD2. The junction had 9 bases not matched to a gene; V was cut back by 0 bases and J by 6 bases. Germline V gene data show CDR1 as SGDLS and CDR2 as YYNGEE. CDR3 length equals 16 residues. The CDR3 nucleotides are TGTGCCAGCAGCGTAGCTTGGCGCGGGAGAAGCAATGAGCAGTTCTTC. It is translated as CASSVAWRGRSNEQFF.

In regard to this clone: Other nucleotide sequences in the sample specify the same CDR3. The chain joins TRBV28 to TRBJ1-1, with a weak D call TRBD1 (6 bases). The CDR3 spans 14 residues. V shed 3 bases and J shed 4 bases, with 12 bases lying between them. Germline CDR1 reads MDHEN; CDR2 reads SYDVKM. The CDR3 sequence is CASSLGGRGTEAFF. CDR3 in DNA: TGTGCCAGCAGTTTGGGGGGCAGGGGCACTGAAGCTTTCTTT.

The V and J genes are TRBV5-5 and TRBJ2-7; TRBD1 agrees at 8 bases. The ends lost 4 bases at V and 3 bases at J; junction bases unmatched: 9. Germline lookup yields CDR1 SGHKS and CDR2 YYEKEE (reference sequence). CDR3 length: 15 residues. CDR3 residues: CASSPTGVGDYEQYF. Written as DNA, the CDR3 is TGTGCCAGCAGCCCGACAGGGGTCGGGGACTACGAGCAGTACTTC.

This chain joins TRBV10-3 and TRBJ2-7, with D tentatively TRBD2 (6 bases). The V gene lost 6 bases and the J gene lost 0 bases, with 12 bases spanning the gap. Per the germline V gene, CDR1 is ENHRY and CDR2 is SYGVKD. The CDR3 consists of 14 residues. CDR3 DNA sequence: TGTGCCATCAGCTGGGACGGGAGCTCCTACGAGCAGTACTTC. It encodes CAISWDGSSYEQYF.

The chain has TRBV19 and TRBJ1-2; no clear D gene. Per germline, CDR1 LNHDA and CDR2 SQIVND (reference sequence). The germline V and J ends were trimmed by 6 bases and 4 bases, with 15 bases remaining between them. The CDR3 loop spans 14 amino acids. CDR3 sequence reads: CASSHGGVSYGYTF. CDR3 in DNA: TGTGCCAGTAGCCATGGCGGGGTCAGCTATGGCTACACCTTC.

Only one count was recorded for this clone. J is TRBJ1-1 and V is TRBV5-4; D gene unclear. V was trimmed by 3 bases and J by 1 base, leaving 10 bases between them. This CDR3 has 14 amino acids. Germline V CDR1 and CDR2: SGHNT, YYREEE (reference sequence). In nucleotides, the CDR3 is TGTGCCAGCAGCTCCGCCGGGCCGAACACTGAAGCTTTCTTT. It translates to CASSSAGPNTEAFF.

The V and J genes are TRBV27 and TRBJ1-4; D unresolved. Germline V gene sequence: CDR1 MNHEY, CDR2 SMNVEV (reference sequence). This CDR3 comprises 14 residues. V dropped 4 bases and J dropped 0 bases, with 6 bases sitting between them. In nucleotides, the CDR3 is TGTGCCAGCAGTTCCCTTGCAACTAATGAAAAACTGTTTTTT. This translates into CASSSLATNEKLFF.

This sequence joins TRBV6-6 and TRBJ2-5; D gene uncertain. Per germline, CDR1 MNHNY and CDR2 SVGAGI (reference sequence). Trimming stripped 2 bases from V and 5 bases from J, with 15 bases between. The CDR3 is 15 amino acids. The DNA of the CDR3 is TGTGCCAGCAGTTACGGTCGTATATTGAAGGAGACCCAGTACTTC. Translated: CASSYGRILKETQYF.

The chain recombines TRBV14 with TRBJ2-3, with D possibly being TRBD2 (5 bases). From germline, CDR1 is SGHDN and CDR2 FVKESK. V lost 3 bases and J 2 bases, leaving 12 bases between the germline ends. The CDR3 is 15 amino acids. CDR3 residues: CASSQSRENTDTQYF. In DNA form, the CDR3 reads TGTGCCAGCAGCCAGTCTCGGGAAAACACAGATACGCAGTATTTT.

The chain combines TRBV25-1 with TRBJ1-5, with D uncertain. CDR1 and CDR2 from the germline V gene are MGHDK and SYGVNS. Trimming took 2 bases from V and 7 from J, leaving 18 bases between them. This CDR3 has 16 residues. For the CDR3, the DNA is TGTGCCAGCAGTGAAGCGGTTGGTTCAGTGGAACAGCCCCAGCATTTT. Translated: CASSEAVGSVEQPQHF.